Listed here are 32 T cell receptor beta chains from one sample, sequenced in a study of T-cell memory formation after mild COVID-19. Each CDR3 protein gets one entry after TCRdb re-called the 5' RACE reads with MiXCR. The sample has approximately 60,000 distinct CDR3 sequences; approximately 9% are singletons. The sequencing sample was made of PBMCs or a T cell subset sorted from them (not recorded which). These receptors were taken from a man between 18 and 35 years old who had mild COVID-19 (a few samples of this study predate the infection). Cell type and time point are not known.

In this sample, this clonotype turned up a few times. CDR3 in DNA: TGTGCCAGCAGCTATGCGGGCTCGAAAACGCAGTATTTT. Amino acids: CASSYAGSKTQYF. The rearrangement joins TRBV7-2 to TRBJ2-3; the D gene is possibly TRBD2 (5 bases). CDR1 and CDR2 from the germline V gene are SGHTA and FQGNSA. The CDR3 extends over 13 amino acids. The V end was cut by 4 bases, the J end by 9 bases, with 14 bases between.

The chain combines TRBV4-2 with TRBJ2-3; 7 nucleotides line up with TRBD2. Looked up from germline, CDR1 is LGHNA and CDR2 is YNFKEQ. V trimming: 3 bases; J trimming: 2 bases; junction bases outside the gene matches: 5. The CDR3 has 15 residues. In DNA, the CDR3 is TGTGCCAGCAGCCACCAAGCGGGGTTCACAGATACGCAGTATTTT. Its protein product is CASSHQAGFTDTQYF.

This clonotype occurred a few times. The genes are TRBV5-1 and TRBJ1-1; D unresolved. Germline CDR1 and CDR2: SGHRS and YFSETQ. V was shortened by 2 bases and J by 6 bases, with 11 bases between the two germline ends. The CDR3 has 13 residues. The CDR3 DNA reads TGCGCCAGCAGCTTCGCAAGGGAGTCTGAAGCTTTCTTT. Translated, it gives CASSFARESEAFF. The full variable domain, rest sourced from reference TRBV5-1 and TRBJ1-1, is KAGVTQTPRYLIKTRGQQVTLSCSPISGHRSVSWYQQTPGQGLQFLFEYFSETQRNKGNFPGRFSGRQFSNSRSEMNVSTLELGDSALYLCASSFARESEAFFGQGTRLTVV.

This clonotype appeared a few times. The chain uses TRBV21-1 and TRBJ2-7; TRBD2 reflects the table's D call only, with no check against the DNA. TRBV21-1 is a documented pseudogene. This CDR3 comprises 14 residues. In DNA form, the CDR3 reads TGTGCCAGCAGCACGGAGGGGGAGGGGCACGAGCAGTACTTC. Translating it yields CASSTEGEGHEQYF.

V is TRBV12-3 or TRBV12-4 and J is TRBJ1-5; D is unresolved. The CDR3 length is 14 residues. V was cut by 3 bases and J by 5 bases, with 11 bases left in between. The CDR3 nucleotides read TGTGCCAGCAGTTTCTCAGGCCCCGATCAGCCCCAGCATTTT. The encoded protein is CASSFSGPDQPQHF.

This clonotype was found a few times. This sequence joins TRBV20-1 and TRBJ2-2; 8 positions match TRBD2. The junction had 9 bases not matched to a gene; V was cut back by 6 bases and J by 3 bases. Germline V gene sequence: CDR1 DFQATT, CDR2 SNEGSKA (reference sequence). The CDR3 loop spans 15 amino acids. The CDR3 DNA is TGCAGTGCCCTCGGGGGGGGCTACGACACCGGGGAGCTGTTTTTT. Encoded protein: CSALGGGYDTGELFF.

This clonotype appeared a few times. The CDR3 sequence: CASSAGPETQYF. The CDR3 DNA reads as TGCGCCAGCAGCGCGGGACCTGAGACCCAGTACTTC. The V and J genes are TRBV5-1 and TRBJ2-5, with D possibly matching TRBD2 (6 bases). This CDR3 has 12 residues. V was shortened by 4 bases and J by 5 bases, with 9 bases between the two germline ends. CDR1 is SGHRS and CDR2 is YFSETQ in the germline V gene.

This clonotype was seen at least ten times. CDR3 loop: CASSLQGLYYGYTF. CDR3 bases: TGTGCCAGCAGCTTACAGGGACTCTACTATGGCTACACCTTC. The V gene is TRBV7-8, the J gene TRBJ1-2, with a possible D match to TRBD1 (5 bases). V lost 2 bases and J lost 3, with 10 bases in between. Germline CDR1 reads SGHVS; CDR2 reads FQNEAQ. This CDR3 spans 14 amino acids.

This clonotype showed up just once. V gene TRBV7-9 combines with J gene TRBJ1-5, with D uncertain. Germline V gene lookup returns CDR1 SEHNR and CDR2 FQNEAQ (reference sequence). The CDR3 extends over 14 amino acids. V was shortened by 2 bases and J by 0 bases, with 5 bases between the two germline ends. CDR3 sequence reads: CASSLQSSNQPQHF. CDR3 DNA sequence: TGTGCCAGCAGCTTACAGTCTAGCAATCAGCCCCAGCATTTT.

V gene TRBV7-2 combines with J gene TRBJ1-2; D unresolved. The CDR3 loop spans 15 amino acids. V lost 4 bases to trimming and J lost 0 bases, with 12 bases between them. Per germline, CDR1 SGHTA and CDR2 FQGNSA. Here the CDR3 DNA reads TGTGCCAGCAGCTGGGAACCTATTTCTAACTATGGCTACACCTTC. This encodes CASSWEPISNYGYTF.

The chain employs TRBV6-6 and TRBJ2-3; 7 bases agree with TRBD1. The CDR3 has 13 residues. CDR1 is MNHNY and CDR2 is SVGAGI in the germline V gene (reference sequence). Germline trimming cut 6 bases from V and 11 bases from J; bases unmatched to any gene: 11. The CDR3 loop reads CASSRGTEDLQYF. CDR3 coding DNA: TGTGCCAGCAGCCGAGGGACAGAGGACTTGCAGTATTTT.

This clonotype was recorded many times. The rearrangement joins TRBV15 to TRBJ2-3; D is unclear. There are 15 residues in the CDR3. V was trimmed by 0 bases and J by 2 bases, leaving 9 bases between them. The V gene's germline CDR1 is LNHNV and CDR2 YYDKDF (reference sequence). CDR3 protein: CATSREGSLTDTQYF. CDR3 coding DNA: TGTGCCACCAGCAGAGAAGGGTCTCTCACAGATACGCAGTATTTT.

This chain uses TRBV7-2 with TRBJ1-5; a possible D gene is TRBD1 (6 bases). The V gene's germline CDR1 is SGHTA and CDR2 FQGNSA. The CDR3 sequence is 15 residues long. Trimming removed 4 bases at V and 0 bases at J, with 10 bases between. As DNA, the CDR3 is TGTGCCAGCAGCTCACAGGGTAATAGCAATCAGCCCCAGCATTTT. It specifies CASSSQGNSNQPQHF.

This clonotype was seen a few times. The J gene is TRBJ2-3, the V gene TRBV5-4; weak D call: TRBD2 (6 bases). CDR3 length: 15 amino acids. The germline V gene has CDR1 SGHNT and CDR2 YYREEE (reference sequence). Trimming pared 7 bases from V and 1 base from J, leaving 16 bases between. Here the CDR3 reads CASPGEPGGTDTQYF. The CDR3 DNA reads as TGTGCCAGCCCCGGGGAACCGGGGGGCACAGATACGCAGTATTTT. The whole variable domain, remainder taken from reference TRBV5-4 and TRBJ2-3, is ETGVTQSPTHLIKTRGQQVTLRCSSQSGHNTVSWYQQALGQGPQFIFQYYREEENGRGNFPPRFSGLQFPNYSSELNVNALELDDSALYLCASPGEPGGTDTQYFGPGTRLTVL.

The chain couples TRBV7-2 to TRBJ1-5, with 9 nucleotides matching TRBD1. V trimming: 3 bases; J trimming: 5 bases; junction bases outside the gene matches: 5. The V gene's germline CDR1 is SGHTA and CDR2 FQGNSA. The CDR3 contains 15 residues. CDR3 protein: CASSFGGTGYQPQHF. The CDR3 DNA sequence: TGTGCCAGCAGCTTTGGGGGGACAGGGTATCAGCCCCAGCATTTT.

At least ten counts were recorded for this clonotype. V and J are TRBV5-1 and TRBJ1-3; no clear D. Germline CDR1 SGHRS, CDR2 YFSETQ. This CDR3 comprises 16 residues. V was cut by 2 bases and J by 0 bases, with 12 bases left in between. This chain's CDR3 is CASSFVGRDSGNTIYF. For the CDR3, the DNA is TGCGCCAGCAGCTTTGTTGGCCGAGACTCTGGAAACACCATATATTTT. The variable domain in full, completed from reference TRBV5-1 and TRBJ1-3, reads KAGVTQTPRYLIKTRGQQVTLSCSPISGHRSVSWYQQTPGQGLQFLFEYFSETQRNKGNFPGRFSGRQFSNSRSEMNVSTLELGDSALYLCASSFVGRDSGNTIYFGEGSWLTVV.

This clonotype counts as medium-sized. The V call is TRBV7-9, the J call TRBJ2-3, with D uncertain. Germline CDR1 is SEHNR and CDR2 is FQNEAQ (reference sequence). This CDR3 spans 15 amino acids. V dropped 8 bases and J dropped 3 bases, with 18 bases sitting between them. The CDR3 sequence is CASGPRGFGTDTQYF. The CDR3 DNA follows: TGTGCCAGCGGTCCGAGAGGTTTTGGGACAGATACGCAGTATTTT.

This rearrangement joins TRBV4-2 to TRBJ2-1; 12 bases are shared with TRBD2. The CDR3 covers 15 residues. Germline lookup yields CDR1 LGHNA and CDR2 YNFKEQ. V gave up 1 base and J gave up 6 bases; unmatched junction bases: 1. The CDR3 protein is CASSQASGGANEQFF. The DNA of the CDR3 is TGTGCCAGCAGCCAAGCTAGCGGGGGGGCCAATGAGCAGTTCTTC.

This sequence joins TRBV7-2 and TRBJ1-1, with 12 bases fitting TRBD1. Trimming cost V 4 bases and J 3 bases; bases outside gene matches: 15. Germline V gene lookup returns CDR1 SGHTA and CDR2 FQGNSA. This CDR3 region has 19 residues. The CDR3 coding sequence is TGTGCCAGCAGCTCGTCCGGGACAGGGGGCAACCCGCTTTACACTGAAGCTTTCTTT. Amino acids: CASSSSGTGGNPLYTEAFF.

This clonotype was counted a few times. This sequence joins TRBV7-9 and TRBJ2-1, with a possible D match to TRBD2 (6 bases). Germline loops: CDR1 SEHNR, CDR2 FQNEAQ (reference sequence). The CDR3 covers 14 residues. The V and J ends lost 10 bases and 4 bases respectively, with 17 bases between them. The CDR3 bases are TGTGCCACTGAGGGACTTGAGAGGTACAATGAGCAGTTCTTC. It is translated as CATEGLERYNEQFF.

This clonotype was counted a few times. The V gene is TRBV4-2, the J gene TRBJ2-7; D possibly matches TRBD1 or TRBD2 (6 bases each). The CDR3 extends over 16 amino acids. The ends were cut back, 4 bases at V and 0 bases at J, with 16 bases in the middle. Per germline, CDR1 LGHNA and CDR2 YNFKEQ. The CDR3 here is CASSRGEPGASYEQYF. The CDR3 DNA follows: TGTGCCAGCAGCCGGGGGGAGCCGGGGGCCTCCTACGAGCAGTACTTC.

This clonotype was seen more than once but under ten times. The rearrangement uses TRBV12-3 or TRBV12-4 and TRBJ1-1; D might be TRBD1 (6 bases). The CDR3 has 15 amino acids. V was clipped by 4 bases and J by 1 base, with 13 bases between them. The CDR3 loop reads CASSSPLTGNTEAFF. For the CDR3, the DNA is TGTGCCAGCAGTTCCCCACTGACAGGGAACACTGAAGCTTTCTTT.

The chain employs TRBV9 and TRBJ1-3; D remains ambiguous. The CDR3 totals 14 residues. Germline-derived CDR1 and CDR2 are SGDLS and YYNGEE. Deletions cut 1 base from V and 0 bases from J, with 5 bases between. CDR3 protein: CASSVQSSGNTIYF. The CDR3, as DNA: TGTGCCAGCAGCGTACAGAGCTCTGGAAACACCATATATTTT.

This chain's CDR3 is CASSFSDSPLHF. The CDR3 DNA is TGTGCCAGCAGCTTTTCGGATTCACCCCTCCACTTT. This chain uses TRBV5-4 with TRBJ1-6; no reliable D call. Germline V gene lookup returns CDR1 SGHNT and CDR2 YYREEE (reference sequence). Trimming stripped 2 bases from V and 8 bases from J, with 5 bases between. The CDR3 totals 12 residues.

The rearrangement links TRBV5-1 to TRBJ1-1, with 9 bases lining up with TRBD1. The CDR3 extends over 15 amino acids. Trimming cost V 4 bases and J 0 bases; bases outside gene matches: 4. CDR1 and CDR2 (germline): SGHRS, YFSETQ. CDR3 nucleotides: TGCGCCAGCAGCGTAGGACAGGGGCTGAACACTGAAGCTTTCTTT. Translation gives CASSVGQGLNTEAFF.

Only a few counts were recorded for this clonotype. The genes are TRBV7-3 and TRBJ2-3; 10 bases fit TRBD2. CDR3 length: 15 amino acids. The V gene end was trimmed by 1 base and the J gene end by 6 bases; junction bases not matched to a gene: 4. Germline CDR1 SGHTA, CDR2 FQGTGA. The CDR3 region has the DNA TGTGCCAGCAGCTTAATGAGCGGGGGGGCCGATACGCAGTATTTT. It specifies CASSLMSGGADTQYF.

This clonotype was counted ten times or more. V and J are TRBV5-1 and TRBJ2-1; D may be TRBD2 (6 bases). Germline V lookup: CDR1 SGHRS, CDR2 YFSETQ. The V end was cut by 6 bases, the J end by 13 bases, with 20 bases between. The CDR3 extends over 13 amino acids. The CDR3 is CASKGLNEMIQFF. Written as DNA, the CDR3 is TGCGCCAGCAAGGGACTGAACGAGATGATACAGTTCTTC.

In the case of this clonotype: A much more abundant neighbour one base away suggests this may be a read error. The chain is built from TRBV25-1 and TRBJ2-2; TRBD1 matches 9 bases. The CDR3 has 17 residues. Germline V CDR1 and CDR2: MGHDK, SYGVNS. The DNA for the CDR3 is TGTGCCAGCAGTGAAAGGGGGACAGGGTGGGGCACCGGGGAGCTGCTTTTT. As protein: CASSERGTGWGTGELLF.

CDR3 residues: CSANGGAGNEQFF. The CDR3 nucleotides are TGCAGTGCTAACGGGGGGGCTGGGAATGAGCAGTTCTTC. The genes are TRBV20-1 and TRBJ2-1; 8 nucleotides line up with TRBD2. This CDR3 region has 13 residues. From germline, CDR1 is DFQATT and CDR2 SNEGSKA (reference sequence). Trimming at V came to 4 bases and at J to 7 bases, leaving 6 bases not matched to a gene.

The chain employs TRBV10-1 and TRBJ2-5; the D gene could be TRBD1 or TRBD2 (5 bases each). V gave up 1 base and J gave up 5 bases, with 11 bases separating them. Germline values: CDR1 WNHNN, CDR2 SYGVQD (reference sequence). CDR3 size: 14 residues. CDR3 in DNA: TGCGCCAGCAGTGAGTTGGGACCCCGGGAGACCCAGTACTTC. Translating it yields CASSELGPRETQYF.

This clonotype has a handful of counts. The CDR3 loop is CATSDPLGTGDEQFF. The CDR3 DNA is TGTGCCACCAGTGATCCTCTGGGGACAGGGGATGAGCAGTTCTTC. This chain uses TRBV24-1 with TRBJ2-1; 10 nucleotides agree with TRBD1. With V trimmed by 3 bases and J by 8 bases, 6 bases remained unmatched. CDR3 size: 15 residues. The V gene's germline CDR1 is KGHDR and CDR2 SFDVKD.

This clonotype was found a few times. The genes are TRBV7-9 and TRBJ1-1; no clear D. The CDR3 loop spans 14 amino acids. The germline V gene has CDR1 SEHNR and CDR2 FQNEAQ (reference sequence). Trimming cost V 7 bases and J 6 bases, with 18 bases left between them. The CDR3 DNA sequence: TGTGCCAGCATTGAAAGTGGGTGGAGGCCTGAAGCTTTCTTT. Translated, it gives CASIESGWRPEAFF.